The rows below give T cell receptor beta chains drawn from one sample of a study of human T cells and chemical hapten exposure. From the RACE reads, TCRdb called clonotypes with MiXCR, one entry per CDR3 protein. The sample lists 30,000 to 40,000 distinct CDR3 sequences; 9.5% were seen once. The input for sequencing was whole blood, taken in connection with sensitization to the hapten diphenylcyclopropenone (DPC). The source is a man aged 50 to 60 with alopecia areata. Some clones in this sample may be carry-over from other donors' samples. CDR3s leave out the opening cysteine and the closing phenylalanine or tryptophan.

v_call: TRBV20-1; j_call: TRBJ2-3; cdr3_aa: SARDSGRSTDTQY
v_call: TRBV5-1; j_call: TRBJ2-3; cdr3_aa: ASSLASFSGVGTDTQY
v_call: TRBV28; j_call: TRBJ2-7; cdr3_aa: ASGAGGLTYEQY
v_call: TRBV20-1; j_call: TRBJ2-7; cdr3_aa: SARVRLYEQY
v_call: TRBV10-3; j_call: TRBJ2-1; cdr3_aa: AISESAGGPSYNEQF
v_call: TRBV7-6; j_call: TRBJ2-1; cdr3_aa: ASSLFGPGGDNEQF
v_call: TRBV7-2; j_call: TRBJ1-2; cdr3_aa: ASSPLWGDGYT
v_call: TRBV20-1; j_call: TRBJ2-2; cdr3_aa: SASRSRTGELF
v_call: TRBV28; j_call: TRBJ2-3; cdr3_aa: ATDSSTDTQY
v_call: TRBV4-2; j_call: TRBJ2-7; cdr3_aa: ASSQAAGPENEQY
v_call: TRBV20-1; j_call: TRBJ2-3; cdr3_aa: SALDKGGLYTQY
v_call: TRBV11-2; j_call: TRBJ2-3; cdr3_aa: ASSGLAGLDTQY
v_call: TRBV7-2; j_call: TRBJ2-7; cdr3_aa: ASILHPSITYSGRSYEQY
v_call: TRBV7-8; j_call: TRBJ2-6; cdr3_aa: ASSLQGANVLT
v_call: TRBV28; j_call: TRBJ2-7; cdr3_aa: ASSAPPYEQY
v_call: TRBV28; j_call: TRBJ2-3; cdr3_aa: ASSPRLAGPADTQY
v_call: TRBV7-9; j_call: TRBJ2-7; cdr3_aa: ASSLTGGYEQY
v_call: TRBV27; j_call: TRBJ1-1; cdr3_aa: ASSLFIETEAF
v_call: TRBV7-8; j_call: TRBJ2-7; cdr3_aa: ASSVAGQGWDYEQY
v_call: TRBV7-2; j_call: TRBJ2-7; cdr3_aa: ASSLEAGGAYEQY
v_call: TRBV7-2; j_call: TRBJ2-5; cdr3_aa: ASSLDRVETQY
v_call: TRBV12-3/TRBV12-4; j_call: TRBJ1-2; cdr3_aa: ASSLGTGGSGYT
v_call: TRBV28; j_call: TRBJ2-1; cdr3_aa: ASISGTYNEQF
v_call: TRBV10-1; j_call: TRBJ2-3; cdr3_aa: ASSRDSFSTDTQY
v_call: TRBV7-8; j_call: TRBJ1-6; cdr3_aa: ASSLDGWFGRSSPLH
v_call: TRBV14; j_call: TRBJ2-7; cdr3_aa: ASSQDRGFNYEQY
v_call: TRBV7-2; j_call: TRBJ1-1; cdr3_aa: ASSPQGAGTEAF
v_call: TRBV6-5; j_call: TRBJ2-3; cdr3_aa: ASSYERVGLAGRVSTQY
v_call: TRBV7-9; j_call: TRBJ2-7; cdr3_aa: ASSLASGALSYEQY
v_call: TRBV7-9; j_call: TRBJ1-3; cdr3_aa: AGGEKENTIY
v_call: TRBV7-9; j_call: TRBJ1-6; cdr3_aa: ASSSGQGGSPLH
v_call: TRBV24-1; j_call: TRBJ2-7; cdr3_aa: ATRALRDQQY
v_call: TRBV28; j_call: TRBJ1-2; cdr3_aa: ASSLGGYT
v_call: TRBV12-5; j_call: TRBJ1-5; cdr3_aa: ASGLVRGPQH
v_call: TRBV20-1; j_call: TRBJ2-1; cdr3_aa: SPRTGGNYEQF
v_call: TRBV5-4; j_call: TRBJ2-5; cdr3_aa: ASSLTSGTGGVETQY
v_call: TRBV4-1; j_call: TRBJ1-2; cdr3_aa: ASSQDLGSRGYT
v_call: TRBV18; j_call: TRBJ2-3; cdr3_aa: ASSPRQGAGDTQY
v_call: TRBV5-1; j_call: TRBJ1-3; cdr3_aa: ASSQDGRGSGNTIY
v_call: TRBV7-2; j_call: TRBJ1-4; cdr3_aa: ASSLGGGAGFGLF
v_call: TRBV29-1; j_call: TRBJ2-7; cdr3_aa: SVAATYEQY
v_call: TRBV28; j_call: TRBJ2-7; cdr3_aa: ASSLHVRVSEQY
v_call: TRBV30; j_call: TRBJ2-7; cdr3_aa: AWTDPGRAYEQY
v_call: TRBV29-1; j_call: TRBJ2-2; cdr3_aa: SARDGGELF
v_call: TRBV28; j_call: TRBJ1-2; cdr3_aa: ASSLRGNYGYT